This section outlines one T cell receptor (beta chain) sequence together with its context. The antigen remains unidentified. In the PCR, 60 Vbeta and 13 Jbeta primers were used. TCRdb's copy holds only in-frame clones and misses some; the assay was immunoSEQ multiplex PCR. Seen here are under 200,000 clones, 65% to 70% observed once, and the top ten hold 4.5%. Germline CDR1 is SGHDT and CDR2 is YYEEEE. The CDR3 is 15 amino acids. The V end was cut by 4 bases, the J end by 10 bases, with 18 bases between. This sample was included in a study of cytomegalovirus exposure and HLA in healthy donors. The wider study: A preliminary data release comprised around 85 million unique TCRs obtained from HLA-typed donors. General study points: There were approximately 150 TCR beta chains listed as cytomegalovirus-associated. Rarity marked most TCR sequences, yet some public TCRs occurred in many donors. DRB1 showed the most TCR associations and HLA-C the fewest in a later analysis, as rates varied by HLA locus.

The TCR comes from a woman aged 18-29 years in good health and CMV-seropositive. The rearrangement joins TRBV5-6 to TRBJ1-6; TRBD1 is a possible D gene (6 bases). The sequencing sample was made of PBMCs. The CDR3 loop reads CASSLGQRARSPLHF. CDR3 sequence (DNA): TGTGCCAGCAGCCTCGGACAGAGGGCCAGGTCACCCCTCCACTTT.